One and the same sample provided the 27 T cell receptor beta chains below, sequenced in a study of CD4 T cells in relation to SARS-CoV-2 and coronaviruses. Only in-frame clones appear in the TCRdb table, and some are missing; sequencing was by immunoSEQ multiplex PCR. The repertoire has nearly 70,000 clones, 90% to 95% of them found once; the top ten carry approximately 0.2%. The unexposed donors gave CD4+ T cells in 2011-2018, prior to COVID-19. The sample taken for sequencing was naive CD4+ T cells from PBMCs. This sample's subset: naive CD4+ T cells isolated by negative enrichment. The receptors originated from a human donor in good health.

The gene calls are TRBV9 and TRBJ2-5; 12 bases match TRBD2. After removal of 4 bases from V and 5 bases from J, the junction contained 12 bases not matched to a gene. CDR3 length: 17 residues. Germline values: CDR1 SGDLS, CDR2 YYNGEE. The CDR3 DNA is TGTGCCAGCAGCCCAGGGGCTAGCGGGGGGGCGGCGGAGACCCAGTACTTC. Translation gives CASSPGASGGAAETQYF.

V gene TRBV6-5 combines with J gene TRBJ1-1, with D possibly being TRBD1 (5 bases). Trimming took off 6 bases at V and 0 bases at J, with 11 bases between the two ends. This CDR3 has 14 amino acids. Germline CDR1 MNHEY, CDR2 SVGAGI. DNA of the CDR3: TGTGCCAGCAGCCTGGGGGGATTGAACACTGAAGCTTTCTTT. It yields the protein CASSLGGLNTEAFF.

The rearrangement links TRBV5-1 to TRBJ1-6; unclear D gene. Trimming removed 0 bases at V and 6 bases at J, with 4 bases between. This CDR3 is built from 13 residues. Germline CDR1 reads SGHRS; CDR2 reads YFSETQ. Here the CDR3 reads CASSLDPNSPLHF. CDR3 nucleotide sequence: TGCGCCAGCAGCTTGGATCCTAATTCACCCCTCCACTTT.

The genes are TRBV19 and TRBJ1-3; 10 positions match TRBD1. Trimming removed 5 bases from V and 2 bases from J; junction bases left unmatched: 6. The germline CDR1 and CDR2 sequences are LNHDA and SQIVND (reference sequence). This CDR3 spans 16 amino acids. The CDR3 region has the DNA TGTGCCAGTAGTGGTGACAGGGGGCGGGCTGGAAACACCATATATTTT. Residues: CASSGDRGRAGNTIYF.

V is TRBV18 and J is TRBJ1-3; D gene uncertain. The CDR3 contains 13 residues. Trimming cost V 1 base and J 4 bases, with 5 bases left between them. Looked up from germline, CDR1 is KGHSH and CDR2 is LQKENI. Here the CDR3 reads CASSPQSGNTIYF. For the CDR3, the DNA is TGTGCCAGCTCACCACAGTCCGGAAACACCATATATTTT.

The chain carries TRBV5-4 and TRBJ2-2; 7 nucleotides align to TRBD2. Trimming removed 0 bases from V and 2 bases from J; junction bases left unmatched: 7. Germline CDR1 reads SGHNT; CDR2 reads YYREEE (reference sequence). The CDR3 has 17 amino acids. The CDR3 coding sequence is TGTGCCAGCAGCTTGGACCCTAGCGGCCCCAACACCGGGGAGCTGTTTTTT. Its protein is CASSLDPSGPNTGELFF.

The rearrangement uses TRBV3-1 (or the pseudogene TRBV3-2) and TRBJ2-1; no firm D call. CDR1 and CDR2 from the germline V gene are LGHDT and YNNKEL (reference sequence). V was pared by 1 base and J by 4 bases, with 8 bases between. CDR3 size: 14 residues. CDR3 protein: CASSQVARYNEQFF. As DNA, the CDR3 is TGTGCCAGCAGCCAAGTAGCCAGGTACAATGAGCAGTTCTTC.

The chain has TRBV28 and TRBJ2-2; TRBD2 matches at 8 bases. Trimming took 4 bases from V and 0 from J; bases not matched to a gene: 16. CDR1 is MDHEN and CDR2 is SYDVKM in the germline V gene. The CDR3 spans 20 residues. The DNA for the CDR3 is TGTGCCAGCAGTTCCCTTAGCGGGGTAGACCCTTCCGCGAACACCGGGGAGCTGTTTTTT. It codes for CASSSLSGVDPSANTGELFF. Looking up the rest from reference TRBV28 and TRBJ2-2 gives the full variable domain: DVKVTQSSRYLVKRTGEKVFLECVQDMDHENMFWYRQDPGLGLRLIYFSYDVKMKEKGDIPEGYSVSREKKERFSLILESASTNQTSMYLCASSSLSGVDPSANTGELFFGEGSRLTVL.

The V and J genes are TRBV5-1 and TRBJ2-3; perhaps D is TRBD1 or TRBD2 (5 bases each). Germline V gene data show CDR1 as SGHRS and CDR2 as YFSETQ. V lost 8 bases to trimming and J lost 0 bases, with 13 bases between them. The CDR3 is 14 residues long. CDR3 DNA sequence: TGCGCCAGTCGGGGCCTTACTAGCACAGATACGCAGTATTTT. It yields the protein CASRGLTSTDTQYF.

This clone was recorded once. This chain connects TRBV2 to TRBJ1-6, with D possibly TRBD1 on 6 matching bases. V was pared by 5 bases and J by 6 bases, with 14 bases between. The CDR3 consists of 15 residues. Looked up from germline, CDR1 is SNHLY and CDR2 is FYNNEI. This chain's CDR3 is CASSYQGISNSPLHF. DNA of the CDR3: TGTGCCAGCAGTTATCAGGGGATATCTAATTCACCCCTCCACTTT.

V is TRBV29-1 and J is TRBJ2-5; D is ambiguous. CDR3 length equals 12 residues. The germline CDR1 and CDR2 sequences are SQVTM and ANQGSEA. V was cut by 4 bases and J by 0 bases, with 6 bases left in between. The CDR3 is CSVGQNQETQYF. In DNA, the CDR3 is TGCAGCGTTGGGCAGAACCAAGAGACCCAGTACTTC.

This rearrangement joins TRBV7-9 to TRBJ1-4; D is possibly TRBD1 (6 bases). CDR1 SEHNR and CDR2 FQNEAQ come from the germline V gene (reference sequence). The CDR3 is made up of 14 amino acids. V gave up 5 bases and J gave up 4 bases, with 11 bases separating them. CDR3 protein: CASSIRGLNEKLFF. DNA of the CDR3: TGTGCCAGCAGCATCAGGGGACTTAATGAAAAACTGTTTTTT.

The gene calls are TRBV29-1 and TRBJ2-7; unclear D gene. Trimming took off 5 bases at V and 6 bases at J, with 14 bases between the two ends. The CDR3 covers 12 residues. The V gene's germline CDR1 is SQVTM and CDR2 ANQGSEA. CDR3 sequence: CSVFREMGEQYF. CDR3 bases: TGCAGCGTTTTTCGAGAGATGGGCGAGCAGTACTTC.

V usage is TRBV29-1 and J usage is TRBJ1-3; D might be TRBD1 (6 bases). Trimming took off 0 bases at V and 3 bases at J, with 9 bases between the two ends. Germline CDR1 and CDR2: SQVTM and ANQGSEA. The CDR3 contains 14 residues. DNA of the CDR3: TGCAGCGTTGAAGACGGAGGGGGTGGAAACACCATATATTTT. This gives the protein CSVEDGGGGNTIYF. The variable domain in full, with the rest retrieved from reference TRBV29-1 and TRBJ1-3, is SAVISQKPSRDICQRGTSLTIQCQVDSQVTMMFWYRQQPGQSLTLIATANQGSEATYESGFVIDKFPISRPNLTFSTLTVSNMSPEDSSIYLCSVEDGGGGNTIYFGEGSWLTVV.

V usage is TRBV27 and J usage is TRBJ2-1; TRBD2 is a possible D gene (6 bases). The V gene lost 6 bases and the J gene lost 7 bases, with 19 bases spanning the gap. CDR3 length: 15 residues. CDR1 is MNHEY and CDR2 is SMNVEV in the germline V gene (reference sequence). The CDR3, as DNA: TGTGCCAGCAGACCCCTCGGCATCAGCGGGAATGAGCAGTTCTTC. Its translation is CASRPLGISGNEQFF.

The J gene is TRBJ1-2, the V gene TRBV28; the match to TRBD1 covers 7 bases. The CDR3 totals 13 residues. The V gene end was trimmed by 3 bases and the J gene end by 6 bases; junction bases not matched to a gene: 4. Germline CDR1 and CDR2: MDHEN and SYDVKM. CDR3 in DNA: TGTGCCAGCAGTTTTCAGGGGGTTAATGGCTACACCTTC. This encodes CASSFQGVNGYTF.

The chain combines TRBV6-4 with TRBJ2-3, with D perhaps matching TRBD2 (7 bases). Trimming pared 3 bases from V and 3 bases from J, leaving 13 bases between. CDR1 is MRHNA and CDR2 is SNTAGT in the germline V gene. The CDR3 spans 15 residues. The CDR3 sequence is CASSDRGAGTDTQYF. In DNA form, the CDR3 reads TGTGCCAGCAGTGATCGGGGGGCTGGTACAGATACGCAGTATTTT.

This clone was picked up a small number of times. Here the CDR3 reads CASSPLTGPQNSPLHF. The CDR3 nucleotides are TGTGCCAGCAGTCCACTGACAGGACCGCAAAATTCACCCCTCCACTTT. The rearrangement uses TRBV7-9 and TRBJ1-6; TRBD1 is a possible D gene (6 bases). V was clipped by 6 bases and J by 7 bases, with 19 bases between them. Per the germline V gene, CDR1 is SEHNR and CDR2 is FQNEAQ (reference sequence). This CDR3 region has 16 residues.

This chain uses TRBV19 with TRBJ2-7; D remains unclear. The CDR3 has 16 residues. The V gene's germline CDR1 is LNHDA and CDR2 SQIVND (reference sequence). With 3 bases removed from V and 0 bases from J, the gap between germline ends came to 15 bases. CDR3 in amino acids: CASSMGNTISSYEQYF. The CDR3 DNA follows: TGTGCCAGTAGTATGGGGAATACTATCTCCTCCTACGAGCAGTACTTC.

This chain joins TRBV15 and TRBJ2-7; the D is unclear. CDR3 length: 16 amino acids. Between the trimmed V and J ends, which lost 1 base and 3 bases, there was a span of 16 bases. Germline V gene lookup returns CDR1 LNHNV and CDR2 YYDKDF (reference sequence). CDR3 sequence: CATSRGHPGVDYEQYF. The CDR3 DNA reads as TGTGCCACCAGCAGAGGTCATCCCGGTGTAGACTACGAGCAGTACTTC.

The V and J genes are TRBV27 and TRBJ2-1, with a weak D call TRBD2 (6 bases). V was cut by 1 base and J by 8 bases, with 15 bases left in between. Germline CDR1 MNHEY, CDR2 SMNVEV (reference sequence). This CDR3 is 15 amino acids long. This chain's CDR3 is CASSLWGGAKDEQFF. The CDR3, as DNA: TGTGCCAGCAGTTTATGGGGCGGGGCTAAGGATGAGCAGTTCTTC.

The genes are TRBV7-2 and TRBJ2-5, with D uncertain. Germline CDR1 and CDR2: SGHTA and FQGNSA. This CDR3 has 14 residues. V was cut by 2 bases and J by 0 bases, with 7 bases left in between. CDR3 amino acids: CASSLFQDQETQYF. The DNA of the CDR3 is TGTGCCAGCAGCTTATTCCAAGACCAAGAGACCCAGTACTTC.

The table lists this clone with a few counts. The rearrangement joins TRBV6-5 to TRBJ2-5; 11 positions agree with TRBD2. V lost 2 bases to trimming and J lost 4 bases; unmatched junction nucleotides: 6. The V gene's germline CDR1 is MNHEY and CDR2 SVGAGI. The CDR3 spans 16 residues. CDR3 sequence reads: CASSYPSGGSRETQYF. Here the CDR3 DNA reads TGTGCCAGCAGTTACCCTAGCGGGGGGTCCAGAGAGACCCAGTACTTC.

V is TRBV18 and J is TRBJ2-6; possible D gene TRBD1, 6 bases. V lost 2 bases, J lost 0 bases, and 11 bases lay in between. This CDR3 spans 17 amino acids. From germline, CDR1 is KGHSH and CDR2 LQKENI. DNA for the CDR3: TGTGCCAGCTCACCAAAAGAACAGGGCTCTGGGGCCAACGTCCTGACTTTC. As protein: CASSPKEQGSGANVLTF.

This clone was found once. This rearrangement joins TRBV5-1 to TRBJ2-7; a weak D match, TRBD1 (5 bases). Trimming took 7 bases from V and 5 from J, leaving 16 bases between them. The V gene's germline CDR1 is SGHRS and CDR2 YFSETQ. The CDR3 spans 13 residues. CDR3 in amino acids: CASGANSWDEQYF. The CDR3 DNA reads TGCGCCAGCGGGGCCAACTCGTGGGACGAGCAGTACTTC.

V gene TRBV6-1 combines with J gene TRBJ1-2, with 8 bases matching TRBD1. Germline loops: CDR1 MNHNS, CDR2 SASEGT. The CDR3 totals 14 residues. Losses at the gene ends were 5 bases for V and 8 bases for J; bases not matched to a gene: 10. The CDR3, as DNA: TGTGCCAGCAGTCGCGGACAGGGTGCAGGCGGCTACACCTTC. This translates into CASSRGQGAGGYTF.

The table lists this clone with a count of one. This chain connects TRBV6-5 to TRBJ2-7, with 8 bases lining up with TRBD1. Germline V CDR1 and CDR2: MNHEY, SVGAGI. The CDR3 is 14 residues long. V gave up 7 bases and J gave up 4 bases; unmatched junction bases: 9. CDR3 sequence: CASIGPGGTYEQYF. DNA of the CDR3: TGTGCCAGCATTGGGCCAGGGGGCACTTACGAGCAGTACTTC.